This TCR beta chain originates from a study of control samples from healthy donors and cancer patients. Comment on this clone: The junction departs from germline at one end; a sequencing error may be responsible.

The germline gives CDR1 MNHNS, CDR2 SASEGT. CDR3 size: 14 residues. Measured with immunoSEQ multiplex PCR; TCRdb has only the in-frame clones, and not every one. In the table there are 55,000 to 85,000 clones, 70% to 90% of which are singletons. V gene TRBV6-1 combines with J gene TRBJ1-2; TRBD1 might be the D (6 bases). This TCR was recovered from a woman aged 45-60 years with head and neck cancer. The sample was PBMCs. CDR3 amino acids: CASIELGGPRGYTF. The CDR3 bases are TGTGCCAGCATTGAATTGGGGGGCCCTCGTGGCTACACCTTC.